Following are 22 T cell receptor beta chains from one sample sequenced in a study of post-analysis software for immune sequencing data. General study points: Elevated frequency relative to controls characterized several TRBV segments in patients, TRBV5-6, TRBV5-1 and TRBV20-1 among them.

cDNA libraries for TCR beta contained unique molecular identifiers. TCRdb itself ran the PCR reads through MiXCR, one entry per CDR3 protein. Among a few hundred thousand distinct CDR3 sequences listed, 39% were seen once. Antigens for these TCRs are unknown. Sequenced sample: blood. Every receptor here comes from a girl aged 2 to 10 with multiple sclerosis.

The chain links TRBV7-6 to TRBJ2-7, with 7 bases identical to TRBD2. Germline V gene sequence: CDR1 SGHVS, CDR2 FNYEAQ. The trim removed 1 base at V and 6 bases at J, leaving 12 bases unmatched. The CDR3 loop spans 16 amino acids. The DNA for the CDR3 is TGTGCCAGCAGCTTAGTAGGAGGCAGCGGGACTGCCGAGCAGTACTTC. Translation gives CASSLVGGSGTAEQYF.

J is TRBJ2-7 and V is TRBV4-1; D is perhaps TRBD1 (5 bases). The V gene's germline CDR1 is MGHRA and CDR2 YSYEKL. Trimming shortened V by 0 bases and J by 3 bases, and 12 bases separated the two germline ends. The CDR3 sequence is 15 residues long. The DNA for the CDR3 is TGCGCCAGCAGCCAAGAGGGGCACAGATTCTACGAGCAGTACTTC. Protein product: CASSQEGHRFYEQYF.

In its sample, this clonotype was seen a few times. The rearrangement links TRBV20-1 to TRBJ2-6, with D perhaps TRBD2 (6 bases). V was trimmed by 1 base and J by 0 bases, leaving 13 bases between them. Germline CDR1 DFQATT, CDR2 SNEGSKA (reference sequence). The CDR3 contains 17 residues. DNA for the CDR3: TGCAGTGCTAGAGGGGTAGCGGTGAGCTCTGGGGCCAACGTCCTGACTTTC. This codes for CSARGVAVSSGANVLTF.

CDR3 coding DNA: TGTGCTAGTGGTTTTTCCCGGACTAGCGGGCCCCCACTCACAGATACGCAGTATTTT. It yields the protein CASGFSRTSGPPLTDTQYF. This sequence joins TRBV12-5 and TRBJ2-3; 11 bases match TRBD2. Germline V lookup: CDR1 LGHNT, CDR2 FRNRAP. After removal of 3 bases from V and 2 bases from J, the junction contained 13 bases not matched to a gene. CDR3 size: 19 residues.

This clonotype was seen a handful of times. This rearrangement joins TRBV29-1 to TRBJ1-1; D not resolved. The germline V and J ends were trimmed by 4 bases and 0 bases, with 12 bases remaining between them. Germline V gives CDR1 SQVTM, CDR2 ANQGSEA. The CDR3 consists of 14 residues. The DNA of the CDR3 is TGCAGCGTTGCTCCCCTCAGGATGAACACTGAAGCTTTCTTT. This translates into CSVAPLRMNTEAFF.

The chain uses TRBV6-1 and TRBJ2-4, with 8 bases lining up with TRBD1. The DNA end is a closer match to TRBJ2-5, so the J assignment may be wrong. This CDR3 has 13 residues. The germline gives CDR1 MNHNS, CDR2 SASEGT. CDR3 sequence reads: CATRWTGKETQYF. CDR3 sequence (DNA): TGTGCCACCCGATGGACAGGGAAAGAGACCCAGTACTTC.

The chain uses TRBV29-1 and TRBJ2-1, with D unresolved. Germline V gene data show CDR1 as SQVTM and CDR2 as ANQGSEA. The CDR3 is 15 amino acids. The ends were cut back, 3 bases at V and 0 bases at J, with 12 bases in the middle. The CDR3 sequence is CSVDERDTSYNEQFF. The CDR3 DNA follows: TGCAGCGTTGATGAAAGGGATACCTCCTACAATGAGCAGTTCTTC.

The chain couples TRBV6-5 to TRBJ1-2; TRBD1 might be the D (5 bases). V was clipped by 4 bases and J by 3 bases, with 15 bases between them. This CDR3 has 15 residues. Germline V CDR1 and CDR2: MNHEY, SVGAGI. CDR3 loop: CASSSPGRGDYGYTF. In DNA form, the CDR3 reads TGTGCCAGCAGTTCCCCGGGTAGGGGCGACTATGGCTACACCTTC.

This sequence joins TRBV7-3 and TRBJ1-2; TRBD1 is a possible D gene (5 bases). V was cut by 0 bases and J by 3 bases, with 11 bases left in between. Germline V gene data show CDR1 as SGHTA and CDR2 as FQGTGA. The CDR3 is made up of 15 amino acids. Here the CDR3 reads CASSLTAQGDYGYTF. In nucleotides, the CDR3 is TGTGCCAGCAGCTTAACAGCGCAGGGCGACTATGGCTACACCTTC.

The chain couples TRBV20-1 to TRBJ2-1, with 7 bases identical to TRBD2. The CDR3 covers 11 residues. Germline CDR1 DFQATT, CDR2 SNEGSKA (reference sequence). J lost 9 bases, V lost 6 bases, and 5 bases had no gene match. The CDR3 loop is CSAERDAEQFF. CDR3 nucleotides: TGCAGTGCCGAGCGGGACGCTGAGCAGTTCTTC.

Points on this clonotype: The germline gene is not matched at one end of the junction; a read error may be the cause. This rearrangement joins TRBV4-1 to TRBJ1-6, with D possibly TRBD1 on 5 matching bases. CDR1 and CDR2 from the germline V gene are MGHRA and YSYEKL. The length of the CDR3 is 15 residues. CDR3 amino acids: CASSQDSGGNSPRHF. Here the CDR3 DNA reads TGCGCCAGCAGCCAAGATTCGGGGGGAAATTCACCCCGCCACTTT.

The chain recombines TRBV7-2 with TRBJ2-3, with D possibly TRBD2 on 6 matching bases. The CDR3 contains 15 residues. CDR1 and CDR2 from the germline V gene are SGHTA and FQGNSA. The V end was cut by 1 base, the J end by 5 bases, with 13 bases between. CDR3 sequence reads: CASSLEPSVGDTQYF. The CDR3 nucleotides are TGTGCCAGCAGCTTAGAGCCTAGCGTGGGAGATACGCAGTATTTT. Based on the CDR3 plus reference TRBV7-2 and TRBJ2-3, the full variable domain is GAGVSQSPSNKVTEKGKDVELRCDPISGHTALYWYRQSLGQGLEFLIYFQGNSAPDKSGLPSDRFSAERTGGSVSTLTIQRTQQEDSAVYLCASSLEPSVGDTQYFGPGTRLTVL.

This rearrangement joins TRBV7-2 to TRBJ2-5; 8 nucleotides match TRBD2. The V gene's germline CDR1 is SGHTA and CDR2 FQGNSA. V lost 5 bases to trimming and J lost 5 bases; unmatched junction nucleotides: 10. This CDR3 is 15 amino acids long. Here the CDR3 reads CASSLTGGQEETQYF. CDR3 coding DNA: TGTGCCAGCAGCCTAACGGGGGGGCAGGAGGAGACCCAGTACTTC.

This clonotype was seen once. V gene TRBV6-6 combines with J gene TRBJ1-5; 9 bases match TRBD1. CDR1 and CDR2 from the germline V gene are MNHNY and SVGAGI (reference sequence). This CDR3 is 16 amino acids long. V lost 2 bases to trimming and J lost 2 bases; unmatched junction nucleotides: 4. The CDR3 spells CASSYTGTGRNQPQHF. The CDR3 coding sequence is TGTGCCAGCAGTTACACAGGGACAGGGCGCAATCAGCCCCAGCATTTT.

This clonotype showed up just a few times. V usage is TRBV4-1 and J usage is TRBJ1-2; D perhaps matches TRBD1 (6 bases). V lost 1 base and J 1 base, leaving 16 bases between the germline ends. This CDR3 comprises 17 residues. Looked up from germline, CDR1 is MGHRA and CDR2 is YSYEKL. CDR3 loop: CASSQAPVYRDNYGYTF. The CDR3 nucleotides are TGCGCCAGCAGCCAAGCCCCAGTTTACAGGGATAACTATGGCTACACCTTC.

This clonotype has ten or more counts. The J gene is TRBJ2-1, the V gene TRBV4-1; 11 positions agree with TRBD2. This CDR3 has 18 amino acids. Germline CDR1 reads MGHRA; CDR2 reads YSYEKL. V shed 5 bases and J 2 bases; nucleotides not matched to a gene: 11. The CDR3 reads CASSSGTSGLTAYNEQFF. The CDR3 nucleotides read TGCGCCAGCAGCTCCGGGACTAGCGGACTTACAGCCTACAATGAGCAGTTCTTC.

This clonotype was recorded a few times. This chain joins TRBV7-8 and TRBJ1-6; a possible D gene is TRBD1 (5 bases). Trimming took 5 bases from V and 15 from J, leaving 11 bases between them. Germline CDR1 SGHVS, CDR2 FQNEAQ. CDR3 length equals 11 residues. CDR3 protein: CASSPGDLLHF. Written as DNA, the CDR3 is TGTGCCAGCAGCCCGGGGGATCTCCTCCACTTT.

This clonotype was detected only a few times. The V call is TRBV11-2, the J call TRBJ1-1; 8 bases are a match to TRBD1. Per the germline V gene, CDR1 is SGHAT and CDR2 is FQNNGV. Unmatched junction bases numbered 13, after V lost 5 bases and J lost 8 bases. This CDR3 region has 15 residues. CDR3 bases: TGTGCCAGCAGCCCCCGAGCACAAACAGGGGGGGAAGCTTTCTTT. It codes for CASSPRAQTGGEAFF.

A few counts support this clonotype. This sequence joins TRBV10-2 and TRBJ1-2; D is unclear. The CDR3 is 11 amino acids. The ends were cut back, 4 bases at V and 4 bases at J, with 4 bases in the middle. Germline CDR1 WSHSY, CDR2 SAAADI. CDR3 sequence: CASSGAYGYTF. CDR3 in DNA: TGCGCCAGCAGTGGGGCCTATGGCTACACCTTC.

This chain uses TRBV7-9 with TRBJ2-1; 13 bases map to TRBD2. Germline lookup yields CDR1 SEHNR and CDR2 FQNEAQ (reference sequence). V was clipped by 4 bases and J by 9 bases; unmatched bases: 6. This CDR3 is 15 amino acids long. The CDR3 region has the DNA TGTGCCAGCAGCTCCTGGACTAGCGGGAGTACTGAGCAGTTCTTC. Encoded protein: CASSSWTSGSTEQFF.

This chain links TRBV5-1 with TRBJ2-3; 7 bases map to TRBD1. The CDR3 length is 15 residues. V lost 1 base to trimming and J lost 4 bases; unmatched junction nucleotides: 6. Germline V lookup: CDR1 SGHRS, CDR2 YFSETQ. This chain's CDR3 is CASSLPRGLSDTQYF. CDR3 nucleotide sequence: TGCGCCAGCAGCTTGCCCAGGGGGTTATCAGATACGCAGTATTTT.

The rearrangement links TRBV29-1 to TRBJ1-1, with D maybe TRBD1 (6 bases). Germline-derived CDR1 and CDR2 are SQVTM and ANQGSEA. V was clipped by 7 bases and J by 0 bases, with 9 bases between them. The CDR3 is 12 residues long. The DNA of the CDR3 is TGCAGCGCTGGACAGATGAACACTGAAGCTTTCTTT. Translation: CSAGQMNTEAFF.